This is a list of T cell receptor beta chains from one sample in a study of OX40 agonist ivuxolimab in advanced cancers. Data came from immunoSEQ multiplex PCR; TCRdb stores just in-frame clones and leaves some out. This table has about 48,000 clones, under 85% appearing once. The sample consisted of CD4+ or CD8+ T cells sorted from blood, taken in a trial of the OX40 agonist ivuxolimab. Source of these receptors: an adult with an advanced solid tumor such as melanoma, head and neck, liver or kidney cancer. Each CDR3 is given with its conserved first and last residue. Each record gives: J gene, clone size, V gene, D gene, CDR3 DNA, CDR3 protein. The D gene is left open where the match is weak. A clone size is listed for some rows: how often the clone was seen (once, few, many), or a class if it is expanded.

j_call: TRBJ1-2; clone_size: NA; v_call: TRBV6-6; d_call: NA; cdr3_nt: TGTGCCAGCACTCCCGATAGGGTGGGGGGCTACACCTTC; cdr3_aa: CASTPDRVGGYTF
j_call: TRBJ2-7; clone_size: NA; v_call: TRBV19; d_call: TRBD2; cdr3_nt: TGTGCCAGTAGTATAGCGTTCCTAGCGGGGGTCTCCTACGAGCAGTACTTC; cdr3_aa: CASSIAFLAGVSYEQYF
j_call: TRBJ2-5; clone_size: few; v_call: TRBV19; d_call: NA; cdr3_nt: TGTGCCAGTAGTATAGGGGCGGAGGTAGAGACCCAGTACTTC; cdr3_aa: CASSIGAEVETQYF
j_call: TRBJ2-3; clone_size: NA; v_call: TRBV5-6; d_call: TRBD1; cdr3_nt: TGTGCCAGCAGCTTGAGACAGGGTTTGACAGATACGCAGTATTTT; cdr3_aa: CASSLRQGLTDTQYF
j_call: TRBJ1-6; clone_size: NA; v_call: TRBV15; d_call: NA; cdr3_nt: TGTGCCACCAGCAGAGAGAGGTGGACAGTTAATTCACCCCTCCACTTT; cdr3_aa: CATSRERWTVNSPLHF
j_call: TRBJ2-4; clone_size: NA; v_call: TRBV5-1; d_call: NA; cdr3_nt: TGCGCCAGCAGCTTGGGCGGAACAGATCCGGGGGAAAACATTCAGTACTTC; cdr3_aa: CASSLGGTDPGENIQYF
j_call: TRBJ1-2; clone_size: NA; v_call: TRBV18; d_call: TRBD1; cdr3_nt: TGTGCCAGCACAACCGGGGGGACAGGGTATGGCTACACCTTC; cdr3_aa: CASTTGGTGYGYTF
j_call: TRBJ2-1; clone_size: NA; v_call: TRBV5-1; d_call: TRBD2; cdr3_nt: TGCGCCTCCCGCGGGGGGGAATCCTACAATGAGCAGTTCTTC; cdr3_aa: CASRGGESYNEQFF
j_call: TRBJ1-6; clone_size: NA; v_call: TRBV5-4; d_call: TRBD1; cdr3_nt: TGTGCCAGCAGCTCGGGGCTCCGGGACAGAAATTCACCCCTCCACTTT; cdr3_aa: CASSSGLRDRNSPLHF
j_call: TRBJ1-5; clone_size: NA; v_call: TRBV7-8; d_call: TRBD1; cdr3_nt: TGTGCCAGCAGCTTAGTGGACAGGGCTCTAAATCAGCCCCAGCATTTT; cdr3_aa: CASSLVDRALNQPQHF
j_call: TRBJ1-6; clone_size: NA; v_call: TRBV27; d_call: NA; cdr3_nt: TGTGCCAGCAGTTTAGAGGTTTATTCACCCCTCCACTTT; cdr3_aa: CASSLEVYSPLHF
j_call: TRBJ2-5; clone_size: NA; v_call: TRBV7-7; d_call: NA; cdr3_nt: TGTGCTAGCAGCTCCCATGGGAGCTCGGAGACCCAGTACTTC; cdr3_aa: CASSSHGSSETQYF
j_call: TRBJ1-2; clone_size: NA; v_call: TRBV4-1; d_call: NA; cdr3_nt: TGCGCCAGCAGCCAAGGAGGAGGTGGGGCCTCCTATGGCTACACCTTC; cdr3_aa: CASSQGGGGASYGYTF
j_call: TRBJ1-2; clone_size: NA; v_call: TRBV2; d_call: TRBD1; cdr3_nt: TGTGCCAGCAGCCTGGACAGGGATCGCGGCTATGGCTACACCTTC; cdr3_aa: CASSLDRDRGYGYTF
j_call: TRBJ2-7; clone_size: NA; v_call: TRBV5-6; d_call: NA; cdr3_nt: TGTGCCAGCAGCTTCGCGGAATACGAGCAGTACTTC; cdr3_aa: CASSFAEYEQYF
j_call: TRBJ2-7; clone_size: NA; v_call: TRBV29-1; d_call: NA; cdr3_nt: TGCAGCGTTCGCCAGGGACCCTACGAGCAGTACTTC; cdr3_aa: CSVRQGPYEQYF
j_call: TRBJ1-5; clone_size: NA; v_call: TRBV19; d_call: NA; cdr3_nt: TGTGCCAGTAGGGAGGGACAAGGTGGCAATCAGCCCCAGCATTTT; cdr3_aa: CASREGQGGNQPQHF
j_call: TRBJ2-7; clone_size: NA; v_call: TRBV6-5; d_call: NA; cdr3_nt: TGTGCCAGCAGTGTGGAAAGAAACTCCTACGAGCAGTACTTC; cdr3_aa: CASSVERNSYEQYF
j_call: TRBJ2-2; clone_size: NA; v_call: TRBV18; d_call: NA; cdr3_nt: TGTGCCAGCTCACCAGGGGAAATCAACACCGGGGAGCTGTTTTTT; cdr3_aa: CASSPGEINTGELFF
j_call: TRBJ2-5; clone_size: NA; v_call: TRBV7-2; d_call: NA; cdr3_nt: TGTGCCAGCAGCTTAGGGGTCGTTTCGGGGGTTGGGGCCCAGTACTTC; cdr3_aa: CASSLGVVSGVGAQYF
j_call: TRBJ2-5; clone_size: NA; v_call: TRBV5-1; d_call: NA; cdr3_nt: TGCGCCAGCAGCCCCGAGGGGACGCTGGAAGAGACCCAGTACTTC; cdr3_aa: CASSPEGTLEETQYF
j_call: TRBJ1-6; clone_size: NA; v_call: TRBV7-9; d_call: TRBD1; cdr3_nt: TGTGCCAGCAGCCAACAGGGGCTCCTCCACTTT; cdr3_aa: CASSQQGLLHF
j_call: TRBJ2-1; clone_size: once; v_call: TRBV4-1; d_call: NA; cdr3_nt: TGCGCCAGCAAAGAGGGGTGGGGAAACTACAATGAGCAGTTCTTC; cdr3_aa: CASKEGWGNYNEQFF
j_call: TRBJ2-1; clone_size: NA; v_call: TRBV4-1; d_call: TRBD2; cdr3_nt: TGCGCCAGCAGCCCTCGGCGGGAGTGGAATGAGCAGTTCTTC; cdr3_aa: CASSPRREWNEQFF
j_call: TRBJ2-5; clone_size: NA; v_call: TRBV5-4; d_call: NA; cdr3_nt: TGTGCCAGCAGCTTGGGGGTGGAGACCCAGTACTTC; cdr3_aa: CASSLGVETQYF
j_call: TRBJ2-2; clone_size: NA; v_call: TRBV16; d_call: NA; cdr3_nt: TGTGCCAGCAGCCAATGGTGGAACACCGGGGAGCTGTTTTTT; cdr3_aa: CASSQWWNTGELFF
j_call: TRBJ2-5; clone_size: NA; v_call: TRBV5-1; d_call: NA; cdr3_nt: TGCGCCAGCAGCCAGGGGTGGGGTCCGGAGACCCAGTACTTC; cdr3_aa: CASSQGWGPETQYF
j_call: TRBJ2-2; clone_size: NA; v_call: TRBV5-1; d_call: TRBD1; cdr3_nt: TGCGCCAGCAGCATCGGGACAGGGGGGTACACCGGGGAGCTGTTTTTT; cdr3_aa: CASSIGTGGYTGELFF
j_call: TRBJ2-5; clone_size: NA; v_call: TRBV7-2; d_call: NA; cdr3_nt: TGTGCCAGCAGCTCCAGGGTCCAAGAGACCCAGTACTTC; cdr3_aa: CASSSRVQETQYF
j_call: TRBJ1-1; clone_size: few; v_call: TRBV30; d_call: NA; cdr3_nt: TGTGCCTGGAGTATCAGGTGGAGCACTGAAGCTTTCTTT; cdr3_aa: CAWSIRWSTEAFF
j_call: TRBJ2-7; clone_size: NA; v_call: TRBV19; d_call: TRBD1; cdr3_nt: TGTGCCAGTTCCGACAGGGCTACCTACGAGCAGTACTTC; cdr3_aa: CASSDRATYEQYF
j_call: TRBJ1-1; clone_size: NA; v_call: TRBV27; d_call: NA; cdr3_nt: NA; cdr3_aa: CASSFRFVSGVPRDAEAFF
j_call: TRBJ2-5; clone_size: NA; v_call: TRBV19; d_call: TRBD1; cdr3_nt: TGTGCCAGTAACGACAGGGGTTCGGAGACCCAGTACTTC; cdr3_aa: CASNDRGSETQYF
j_call: TRBJ2-7; clone_size: NA; v_call: TRBV6-6; d_call: NA; cdr3_nt: TGTGCCACCTCCCTCCGCTACGAGCAGTACTTC; cdr3_aa: CATSLRYEQYF
j_call: TRBJ1-5; clone_size: NA; v_call: TRBV5-8; d_call: TRBD1; cdr3_nt: TGTGCCAGCAGCTCCGACAGGGGGCATCAGCCCCAGCATTTT; cdr3_aa: CASSSDRGHQPQHF
j_call: TRBJ1-6; clone_size: once; v_call: TRBV4-2; d_call: TRBD1; cdr3_nt: TGTGCCAGCAGCCAAGCCCATTCGGACAGGGCTTATAATTCACCCCTCCACTTT; cdr3_aa: CASSQAHSDRAYNSPLHF
j_call: TRBJ2-3; clone_size: NA; v_call: TRBV5-1; d_call: NA; cdr3_nt: TGCGCCAGCAGCTTGGGAGGAGTTAGCACAGATACGCAGTATTTT; cdr3_aa: CASSLGGVSTDTQYF
j_call: TRBJ2-7; clone_size: medium-sized; v_call: TRBV5-4; d_call: NA; cdr3_nt: TGTGCCAGCAGCTTGGCACAGGGCTACGAGCAGTACTTC; cdr3_aa: CASSLAQGYEQYF
j_call: TRBJ2-5; clone_size: NA; v_call: TRBV5-4; d_call: TRBD2; cdr3_nt: TGTGCCAGCAGCTTGGTGATAGCGGGGATTGGGACCCAGTACTTC; cdr3_aa: CASSLVIAGIGTQYF
j_call: TRBJ2-2; clone_size: NA; v_call: TRBV4-1; d_call: TRBD2; cdr3_nt: TGCGCCAGCAGCCCCCTTCGGGGGGGGGCTGGCACCGGGGAGCTGTTTTTT; cdr3_aa: CASSPLRGGAGTGELFF
j_call: TRBJ1-2; clone_size: few; v_call: TRBV5-1; d_call: TRBD1; cdr3_nt: TGCGCCAGCAGCTTGGCCAGGGGGGCTTCCTATGGCTACACCTTC; cdr3_aa: CASSLARGASYGYTF
j_call: TRBJ1-6; clone_size: NA; v_call: TRBV4-3; d_call: NA; cdr3_nt: TGCGCCAGCAGCCAGGACCCAGGGAGACCACCCCTCCACTTT; cdr3_aa: CASSQDPGRPPLHF
j_call: TRBJ2-1; clone_size: NA; v_call: TRBV9; d_call: TRBD1; cdr3_nt: TGTGCCAGCAGTGGTCCGGGACAGGGGGCAGCGAATGAGCAGTTCTTC; cdr3_aa: CASSGPGQGAANEQFF
j_call: TRBJ2-5; clone_size: NA; v_call: TRBV7-2; d_call: NA; cdr3_nt: TGTGCCAGCAGCCCCCGAAAAGAGACCCAGTACTTC; cdr3_aa: CASSPRKETQYF
j_call: TRBJ2-3; clone_size: NA; v_call: TRBV4-2; d_call: NA; cdr3_nt: TGTGCCAGCAGCCAAGACGCGGAGGGGGGCGGGAGACTCTTACCCACAGATACGCAGTATTTT; cdr3_aa: CASSQDAEGGGRLLPTDTQYF
j_call: TRBJ2-5; clone_size: NA; v_call: TRBV29-1; d_call: TRBD1; cdr3_nt: TGCAGCGTCGACGTAACAGGGGCTATTGAGACCCAGTACTTC; cdr3_aa: CSVDVTGAIETQYF
j_call: TRBJ2-6; clone_size: NA; v_call: TRBV4-3; d_call: NA; cdr3_nt: TGCGCCAGCAGCCTCAACAGGGCGTGGGGCTCTGGGGCCAACGTCCTGACTTTC; cdr3_aa: CASSLNRAWGSGANVLTF
j_call: TRBJ1-2; clone_size: NA; v_call: TRBV9; d_call: NA; cdr3_nt: TGTGCCAGCAGCGTAGTAGGGGGCTATGGCTACACCTTC; cdr3_aa: CASSVVGGYGYTF
j_call: TRBJ1-1; clone_size: medium-sized; v_call: TRBV5-1; d_call: NA; cdr3_nt: TGCGCCAGCAGCTTGGTTACAGAGAACACTGAAGCTTTCTTT; cdr3_aa: CASSLVTENTEAFF
j_call: TRBJ2-7; clone_size: once; v_call: TRBV18; d_call: NA; cdr3_nt: TGTGCCAGCTCACCCACAGATTACGAGCAGTACTTC; cdr3_aa: CASSPTDYEQYF